The T cell receptor (beta chain) described here comes from a study of T cell responses to AZD1222 COVID-19 vaccine. TCRdb's copy holds only in-frame clones and misses some; the assay was immunoSEQ multiplex PCR. In the table there are around 120,000 clones, about 92% of which are singletons. Study outcomes and limitations: Females made up more of the donors, who were largely white British, and clonal diversity may have come out too low. Seropositive at baseline were only a handful of AZD1222 recipients.

With regard to this clone: The antigen remains unidentified.

The TCR comes from an adult who received the AZD1222 COVID-19 vaccine. The sample was peripheral blood, taken 28 days after the second AZD1222 dose.

This CDR3 is CASSEAGWESYEQYF. The CDR3 coding sequence is TGTGCCAGCAGTGAGGCAGGGTGGGAATCCTACGAGCAGTACTTC. The chain recombines TRBV6-1 with TRBJ2-7; a weak D match, TRBD1 (5 bases). This CDR3 contains 15 residues. V was shortened by 3 bases and J by 1 base, with 13 bases between the two germline ends. The germline V gene encodes CDR1 MNHNS and CDR2 SASEGT.